The 27 T cell receptor beta chains presented below share a single source sample, sequenced in a study of tumor and adjacent non-tumor tissue in lung cancer. A modified ARM-PCR protocol with three rounds of nested PCR amplified TCRbeta. MiXCR was run by TCRdb on the multiplex PCR reads, yielding one entry per CDR3 protein. The table has about 48,000 distinct CDR3 sequences, 60% to 65% seen once; the top ten hold around 30%. This sample's RNA came from whole unsorted tissue. This non-tumor lung sample came from over 3 cm beyond the tumor edge. Source material: distant non-tumor lung tissue. These receptors all stem from a woman in her seventies with non-small cell lung cancer.

This clonotype was counted a single time. The chain uses TRBV5-1 and TRBJ1-4; D is possibly TRBD1 (5 bases). V lost 4 bases and J lost 2, with 24 bases in between. Germline-derived CDR1 and CDR2 are SGHRS and YFSETQ. The CDR3 spans 19 residues. CDR3 sequence (DNA): TGCGCCAGCAGCGTCGGGGGAGGAGGGACTAGAGGGACTAATGAAAAACTGTTTTTT. Its translation is CASSVGGGGTRGTNEKLFF. Full variable domain (remainder filled in from reference TRBV5-1 and TRBJ1-4): KAGVTQTPRYLIKTRGQQVTLSCSPISGHRSVSWYQQTPGQGLQFLFEYFSETQRNKGNFPGRFSGRQFSNSRSEMNVSTLELGDSALYLCASSVGGGGTRGTNEKLFFGSGTQLSVL.

As to this clonotype: Its ends do not fully match the called genes, so a read error is possible. This chain links TRBV4-1 with TRBJ1-1; TRBD1 might be the D (5 bases). CDR3 length equals 14 residues. CDR1 is MGHRA, CDR2 YSYEKL, per germline. The CDR3: CASSHQTENTEAFF. The DNA of the CDR3 is TGCGCCAGCAGCCACCAGACAGAGAATACTGAAGCTTTCTTC.

As concerns this clonotype: The junction does not match germline at one end; this may be a read error. The rearrangement links TRBV4-2 to TRBJ2-7, with TRBD2 matching over 8 bases. The V gene's germline CDR1 is LGHNA and CDR2 YNFKEQ. This CDR3 has 22 amino acids. This chain's CDR3 is CASSQIFIRLVAGLPSSYEQYF. CDR3 coding DNA: TGTGCCAGCAGCCAAATTTTCATCAGATTAGTAGCGGGATTACCGAGCTCCTACGAGCAGTATTTC.

This clonotype was recorded many times. The V gene is TRBV20-1, the J gene TRBJ2-7; 9 bases line up with TRBD1. The CDR3 length is 12 residues. Germline V lookup: CDR1 DFQATT, CDR2 SNEGSKA (reference sequence). The V segment lost 3 bases and the J segment 6 bases; nucleotides outside the gene matches: 3. CDR3 protein: CSASGTGFEQYF. In nucleotides, the CDR3 is TGCAGTGCTAGTGGGACAGGGTTCGAGCAGTACTTC.

A note on this clonotype: One end of the junction varies from germline; a read error may be responsible. This sequence joins TRBV11-3 and TRBJ1-5; D is perhaps TRBD1 (5 bases). This CDR3 is 13 amino acids long. The germline V gene encodes CDR1 SGHNT and CDR2 YENEEA. Here the CDR3 reads CANSLGANQPQHF. Written as DNA, the CDR3 is TGTGCCAACAGCTTAGGGGCCAATCAACCCCAGCATTTT.

A note on this clonotype: One junction end does not reproduce the germline sequence, and a read error may be involved. The V and J genes are TRBV29-1 and TRBJ2-3; 9 nucleotides line up with TRBD1. Germline-derived CDR1 and CDR2 are SQVTM and ANQGSEA. CDR3 size: 13 residues. The CDR3 loop is CNVVTGGTDMQYF. As DNA, the CDR3 is TGCAACGTTGTTACAGGGGGCACAGATATGCAGTATTTT.

On this clonotype itself: Germline and junction disagree at one end, which may indicate a read error. This chain connects TRBV6-2 or TRBV6-3 to TRBJ2-7, with 13 bases identical to TRBD2. The CDR3 is 14 amino acids. Germline assignment: CDR1 MNHEY and CDR2 SVGEGT. The CDR3 here is CGSSRTSGSYEQYF. CDR3 nucleotide sequence: TGTGGCAGCAGTCGGACTAGCGGGAGCTACGAGCAGTACTTC.

This chain connects TRBV20-1 to TRBJ2-7; maybe TRBD1 (5 bases). V was clipped by 1 base and J by 13 bases, with 17 bases between them. Germline V gene sequence: CDR1 DFQATT, CDR2 SNEGSKA (reference sequence). The CDR3 is made up of 12 amino acids. The CDR3 nucleotides read TGCAGTGCTAGAGGTGACAGCTACGAGGAATACTTC. Translated: CSARGDSYEEYF.

This chain links TRBV30 with TRBJ2-1; 10 bases line up with TRBD2. The CDR3 totals 15 residues. Trimming cost V 6 bases and J 8 bases; bases outside gene matches: 13. Germline V lookup: CDR1 GTSNPN, CDR2 SVGIG (reference sequence). The CDR3 sequence: CACIVALAGVDEQFF. Here the CDR3 DNA reads TGTGCCTGTATTGTAGCGCTAGCGGGAGTCGATGAGCAGTTCTTC. Drawing the rest from reference TRBV30 and TRBJ2-1, the complete variable domain is SQTIHQWPATLVQPVGSPLSLECTVEGTSNPNLYWYRQAAGRGLQLLFYSVGIGQISSEVPQNLSASRPQDRQFILSSKKLLLSDSGFYLCACIVALAGVDEQFFGPGTRLTVL.

Regarding this clonotype: An end of the junction differs from the germline gene, which may be a read error. The CDR3 DNA sequence: TGCAGCGTTGACATCGGGGAGACCTTTTTCGGCGGGGAGCTGTTTTTC. It translates to CSVDIGETFFGGELFF. V is TRBV29-1 and J is TRBJ2-2; weak D call: TRBD2 (6 bases). This CDR3 spans 16 amino acids. Germline CDR1 is SQVTM and CDR2 is ANQGSEA.

V gene TRBV6-2 or TRBV6-3 combines with J gene TRBJ2-7, with a weak D call TRBD1 (5 bases). V lost 7 bases to trimming and J lost 2 bases, with 15 bases between them. This CDR3 contains 14 residues. The germline CDR1 and CDR2 sequences are MNHEY and SVGEGT. The CDR3 is CASTLDRGPYEQYF. The CDR3 DNA is TGTGCCAGCACCTTGGATAGGGGCCCCTACGAGCAGTACTTC.

Concerning this clonotype itself: Possible read error: a much larger clone is one base away. The CDR3 carries no conserved terminal phenylalanine or tryptophan, so it likely arises from a read error. The chain has TRBV28 and TRBJ2-1; 8 nucleotides match TRBD2. This CDR3 is built from 16 residues. With 6 bases clipped from V and 2 bases from J, the junction kept 9 bases outside the gene matches. Germline CDR1 and CDR2: MDHEN and SYDVKM. DNA of the CDR3: TGTGCCAGCAGGAAAGTGGTAGCGGGACCCTACAATGAGCAGTTCCTC. Translating it yields CASRKVVAGPYNEQFL.

In this sample, this clonotype turned up a few times. The chain joins TRBV6-1 to TRBJ2-7; tentatively, D is TRBD2 (6 bases). The V end lost 2 bases, the J end lost 3 bases, and 14 bases lay between the germline ends. The V gene's germline CDR1 is MNHNS and CDR2 SASEGT. This CDR3 contains 15 residues. CDR3 residues: CASSERLARDYEQYF. The CDR3 nucleotides read TGTGCCAGCAGTGAAAGGCTAGCGAGAGACTACGAGCAGTACTTC.

A single count supports this clonotype. The junction shows a germline mismatch at one end, possibly a read error. The CDR3 sequence: CASSQPLNTEAFF. In nucleotides, the CDR3 is TGCGCCAGCAGCCAGCCCCTGAACACTGAGGCTTTCTTT. The V and J genes are TRBV4-1 and TRBJ1-1; D is uncertain. Per germline, CDR1 MGHRA and CDR2 YSYEKL. The CDR3 spans 13 residues.

This clonotype was counted ten times or more. This chain joins TRBV12-3 or TRBV12-4 and TRBJ1-5, with D hard to call. The CDR3 is 16 amino acids. The V gene lost 5 bases and the J gene lost 2 bases, with 16 bases spanning the gap. The CDR3 loop is CASSNTASLGNQPQHF. The CDR3, as DNA: TGTGCCAGCAGTAATACAGCTTCCTTGGGCAATCAGCCCCAGCATTTT.

This clonotype has ten or more counts. The chain recombines TRBV12-3 or TRBV12-4 with TRBJ2-2; D is tentatively TRBD1 or TRBD2 (5 bases each). V was pared by 7 bases and J by 4 bases, with 10 bases between. The CDR3 spans 13 residues. The CDR3 DNA sequence: TGTGCCAGCACCCTGGGGGTCACCGGGGAGCTGTTTTTT. Protein: CASTLGVTGELFF.

Note on this clonotype: At one of its ends the junction is not consistent with the germline gene, which may arise from a read error. The chain joins TRBV4-2 to TRBJ2-7, with 10 bases lining up with TRBD2. CDR1 LGHNA and CDR2 YNFKEQ come from the germline V gene. The CDR3 has 22 amino acids. The CDR3 coding sequence is TGTGCCAGCAGCCAAGTTTTCATCGGATTACTAGCGGGATTATCGAGCTCCTACGAGCACTACTTC. Protein sequence: CASSQVFIGLLAGLSSSYEHYF.

This clonotype has just a few counts. Relative to the germline gene, one junction end is altered; a read error may explain this. This chain links TRBV6-5 with TRBJ2-1; D is ambiguous. This CDR3 is built from 14 residues. Germline-derived CDR1 and CDR2 are MNHEY and SVGAGI. CDR3 region: CASSYSGVSNEQSF. The DNA for the CDR3 is TGTGCCAGCAGTTACTCGGGCGTATCCAACGAGCAGTCCTTC.

Concerning this clonotype: At one boundary the junction diverges from the germline segment, which might be a read error. The chain joins TRBV10-3 to TRBJ1-1, with D unclear. The CDR3 is 14 residues long. Germline V gives CDR1 ENHRY, CDR2 SYGVKD. The CDR3 DNA follows: TGTACTATCAGTCGGACTCAGGCGAACACTGAAGCTTCCTTT. Translation gives CTISRTQANTEASF.

CDR3 bases: TGCAGTGCTGATAGCGTGGAGAGCACAGATACGCAGTATTTT. This sequence encodes CSADSVESTDTQYF. V and J are TRBV20-1 and TRBJ2-3; D is perhaps TRBD2 (5 bases). CDR3 size: 14 residues. Deletions cut 5 bases from V and 0 bases from J, with 12 bases between. Germline V CDR1 and CDR2: DFQATT, SNEGSKA (reference sequence).

To note about this clonotype: Without the conserved terminal phenylalanine or tryptophan, this CDR3 likely stems from a read error. It is unclear where the CDR3 begins or ends on the DNA, so no DNA is shown, and the CDR3 is as TCRdb lists it. The chain combines TRBV4-1 with TRBJ1-1; TRBD1 was called by the table and not checked on the DNA. The CDR3 is 14 residues long, ends included. Germline V CDR1 and CDR2: MGHRA, YSYEKL. This chain's CDR3 is CASSHRTENTEAIL.

V is TRBV6-1 and J is TRBJ2-1, with unresolved D. The CDR3 runs to 13 residues. Germline assignment: CDR1 MNHNS and CDR2 SASEGT. The DNA for the CDR3 is TGTGCTTGCGTGGGTCCACTTAACAATGAGCAGTTCTTC. Protein: CACVGPLNNEQFF.

The chain has TRBV20-1 and TRBJ1-6; TRBD1 matches at 7 bases. Germline V gives CDR1 DFQATT, CDR2 SNEGSKA (reference sequence). V dropped 6 bases and J dropped 8; count of bases not matched to a gene: 4. The CDR3 is made up of 12 amino acids. The CDR3 here is CSAGQGDSPLHF. CDR3 DNA: TGCAGTGCCGGTCAGGGGGATTCACCCCTCCACTTT.

About this clonotype itself: A much larger clone lies one base from this, so it may be a read error. The missing conserved phenylalanine or tryptophan at the end of this CDR3 makes a read error likely. The chain uses TRBV5-1 and TRBJ2-1; D unresolved. CDR1 is SGHRS, CDR2 YFSETQ, per germline. V lost 1 base to trimming and J lost 0 bases, with 8 bases between them. The CDR3 spans 15 residues. This CDR3 is CASSLYQSSYNEQFL. In nucleotides, the CDR3 is TGCGCCAGCAGCTTGTACCAGAGCTCCTACAATGAGCAGTTCTTA.

Turning to this clonotype: A read error is likely, as this CDR3 ends without the conserved phenylalanine or tryptophan. This rearrangement joins TRBV6-1 to TRBJ2-1, with TRBD2 as a possible D gene (5 bases). The germline V gene encodes CDR1 MNHNS and CDR2 SASEGT. The CDR3 is 16 amino acids. CDR3 amino acids: CASNQERGLLHNEQFS. CDR3 in DNA: TGTGCTAGCAATCAAGAACGGGGATTGTTACACAATGAGCAGTTCTCC.

Comment on this clonotype: With a much larger clone just one base away, this may be a read error. V and J are TRBV20-1 and TRBJ2-1; D might be TRBD2 (5 bases). V was pared by 3 bases and J by 12 bases, with 27 bases between. The CDR3 contains 16 residues. Germline-derived CDR1 and CDR2 are DFQATT and SNEGSKA (reference sequence). The CDR3 sequence is CSARAPLGPADSGQFF. Here the CDR3 DNA reads TGCAGTGCTAGGGCCCCCCTAGGGCCAGCGGATTCCGGGCAGTTCTTC.

Remarks on this clonotype: A much larger clone lies a single base off, so this may be a read error. CDR3 DNA: TGTGCCAGCAATGTTAGTCAGGGGGCGAATCAGCCCCAGCATTTT. This encodes CASNVSQGANQPQHF. The chain couples TRBV2 to TRBJ1-5; 8 bases match TRBD1. From germline, CDR1 is SNHLY and CDR2 FYNNEI. V gave up 7 bases and J gave up 4 bases; unmatched junction bases: 9. This CDR3 region has 15 residues.